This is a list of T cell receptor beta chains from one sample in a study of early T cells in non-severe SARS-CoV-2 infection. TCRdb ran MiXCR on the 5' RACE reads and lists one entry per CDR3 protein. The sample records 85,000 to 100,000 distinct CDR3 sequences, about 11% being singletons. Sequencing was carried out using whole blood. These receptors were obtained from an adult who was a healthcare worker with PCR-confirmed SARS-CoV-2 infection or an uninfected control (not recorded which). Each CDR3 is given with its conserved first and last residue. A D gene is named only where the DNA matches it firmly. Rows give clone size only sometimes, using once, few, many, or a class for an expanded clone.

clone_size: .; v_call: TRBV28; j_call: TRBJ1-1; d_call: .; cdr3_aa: CASSLYDREAFF; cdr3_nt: TGTGCCAGCAGTTTATACGACAGGGAAGCTTTCTTT
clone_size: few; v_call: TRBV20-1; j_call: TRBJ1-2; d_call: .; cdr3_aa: CSAPAGQNYGYTF; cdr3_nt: TGCAGTGCCCCGGCCGGACAGAACTATGGCTACACCTTC
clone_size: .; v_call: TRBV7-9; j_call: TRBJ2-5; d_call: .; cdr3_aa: CASSLRPTGPSHPNQETQYF; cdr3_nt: TGTGCCAGCAGCTTAAGGCCAACGGGACCGAGCCACCCTAACCAAGAGACCCAGTACTTC
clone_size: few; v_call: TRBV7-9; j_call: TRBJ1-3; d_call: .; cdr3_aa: CASSTTKDPLFSGNTIYF; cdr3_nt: TGTGCCAGCAGCACTACGAAGGACCCTCTCTTCTCTGGAAACACCATATATTTT
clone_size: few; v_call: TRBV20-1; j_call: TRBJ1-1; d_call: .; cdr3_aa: CSAPRGGMYTEAFF; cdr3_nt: TGCAGTGCCCCTCGGGGGGGTATGTACACTGAAGCTTTCTTT
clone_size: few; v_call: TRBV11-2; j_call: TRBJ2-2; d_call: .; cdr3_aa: CASSLVGPGTFTGELFF; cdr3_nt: TGTGCCAGCAGCTTAGTGGGCCCCGGGACATTCACCGGGGAGCTGTTTTTT
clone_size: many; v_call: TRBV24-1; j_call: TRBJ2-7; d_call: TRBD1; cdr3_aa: CATSDFSPGQVYEQYF; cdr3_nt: TGTGCCACCAGTGATTTTAGTCCGGGACAGGTCTACGAGCAGTACTTC
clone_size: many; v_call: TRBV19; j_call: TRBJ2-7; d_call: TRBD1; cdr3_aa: CASSITTGEEQYF; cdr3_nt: TGTGCCAGTAGTATAACGACAGGGGAAGAGCAGTACTTC
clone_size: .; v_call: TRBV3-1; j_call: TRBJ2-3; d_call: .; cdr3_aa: CASSQDSADTQYF; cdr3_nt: TGTGCCAGCAGCCAAGATTCGGCCGATACGCAGTATTTT
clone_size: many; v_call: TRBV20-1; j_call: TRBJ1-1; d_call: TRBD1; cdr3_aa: CSRISTGSTEAFF; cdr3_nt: TGCAGTAGGATATCGACAGGGAGCACTGAAGCTTTCTTT
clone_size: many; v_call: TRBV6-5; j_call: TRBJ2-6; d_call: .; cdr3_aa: CASSPRGTSGANVLTF; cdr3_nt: TGTGCCAGCAGCCCTCGGGGTACCTCTGGGGCCAACGTCCTGACTTTC
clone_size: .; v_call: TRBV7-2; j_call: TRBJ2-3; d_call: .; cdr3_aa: CASSVDSPRYF; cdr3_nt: TGTGCCAGCAGCGTGGACTCCCCGCGGTATTTT
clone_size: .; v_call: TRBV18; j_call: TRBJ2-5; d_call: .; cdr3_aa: CASSPPGSIRGETQYF; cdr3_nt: TGTGCCAGCTCACCACCAGGGTCGATCAGGGGAGAGACCCAGTACTTC
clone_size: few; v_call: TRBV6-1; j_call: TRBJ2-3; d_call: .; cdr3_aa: CASSLGALPVDTQYF; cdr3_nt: TGTGCCAGCAGTCTCGGGGCCCTCCCCGTGGATACGCAGTATTTT